This passage covers 6 T cell receptor beta chains from one sample sequenced in a study of OX40 agonist ivuxolimab in advanced cancers. The repertoire was sequenced with immunoSEQ multiplex PCR; TCRdb's copy has only in-frame clones and lacks some. Here the sample spans 66,000 or so clones, roughly 84% being singletons. The source was CD4+ or CD8+ T cells sorted from blood, collected in a trial of the OX40 agonist ivuxolimab. The receptors stem from an adult with an advanced solid tumor such as melanoma, head and neck, liver or kidney cancer.

J is TRBJ1-6 and V is TRBV4-2, with 10 bases aligning to TRBD1. With 1 base clipped from V and 9 bases from J, the junction kept 9 bases outside the gene matches. Germline V gene data show CDR1 as LGHNA and CDR2 as YNFKEQ. This CDR3 is built from 17 residues. The chain's CDR3 is CASSQGSLGDRGSPLHF. The CDR3 nucleotides are TGTGCCAGCAGCCAAGGGTCTTTAGGGGACAGGGGTTCACCCCTCCACTTT.

This rearrangement joins TRBV7-3 to TRBJ2-2; D possibly uses TRBD1 or TRBD2 (5 bases each). The V and J ends lost 6 bases and 6 bases respectively, with 17 bases between them. CDR1 and CDR2 (germline): SGHTA, FQGTGA. The CDR3 length is 15 residues. CDR3 in amino acids: CASSRDGRTAGELFF. The CDR3 bases are TGTGCCAGCAGTCGGGACGGCCGTACGGCCGGGGAGCTGTTTTTT.

This clone has just one count. The chain is built from TRBV6-6 and TRBJ2-7; no clear D gene. V shed 4 bases and J shed 12 bases, with 13 bases lying between them. Germline loops: CDR1 MNHNY, CDR2 SVGAGI (reference sequence). The CDR3 consists of 11 residues. CDR3 coding DNA: TGTGCCAGCAGTTGGAGACAAATCCCGTACTTC. Translation: CASSWRQIPYF.

The chain joins TRBV5-4 to TRBJ1-3; D may be TRBD1 (6 bases). The germline V gene encodes CDR1 SGHNT and CDR2 YYREEE (reference sequence). V was shortened by 2 bases and J by 4 bases, with 19 bases between the two germline ends. This CDR3 region has 17 residues. CDR3 sequence: CASSFDFGGRRGNTIYF. CDR3 in DNA: TGTGCCAGCAGCTTCGATTTCGGGGGGCGCAGGGGAAACACCATATATTTT. Full variable domain (remainder filled in from reference TRBV5-4 and TRBJ1-3): ETGVTQSPTHLIKTRGQQVTLRCSSQSGHNTVSWYQQALGQGPQFIFQYYREEENGRGNFPPRFSGLQFPNYSSELNVNALELDDSALYLCASSFDFGGRRGNTIYFGEGSWLTVV.

The chain has TRBV6-6 and TRBJ1-2; D unclear. The CDR3 is 14 residues long. Looked up from germline, CDR1 is MNHNY and CDR2 is SVGAGI (reference sequence). The V gene lost 4 bases and the J gene lost 4 bases, with 13 bases spanning the gap. CDR3 sequence: CASSSTPASYGYTF. In DNA, the CDR3 is TGTGCCAGCAGTTCGACACCTGCGAGCTATGGCTACACCTTC.

V gene TRBV5-6 combines with J gene TRBJ2-1; no clear D gene. The ends were cut back, 0 bases at V and 2 bases at J, with 15 bases in the middle. Germline values: CDR1 SGHDT, CDR2 YYEEEE. The CDR3 covers 17 residues. CDR3 sequence (DNA): TGTGCCAGCAGCTTGGGGCTAAATAGACGGGCCTACAATGAGCAGTTCTTC. Translating gives CASSLGLNRRAYNEQFF.